What follows is one TCR beta chain and its context. What antigen it recognizes has not been identified. No base qualities exist here, and no much larger clone lies one base off it. The cohort comprised under 700 healthy bone marrow donors. All cohort members were sampled while nominally healthy, although unrecorded immune exposures were likely present. The donor was CMV seronegative and belonged to the group of 352 seronegative cohort members. A peripheral blood sample was provided by each donor, and peripheral blood mononuclear cells were used for TCR beta sequencing. Genomic DNA was extracted from the blood cell samples with the Qiagen DNeasy Blood Extraction Kit. Libraries were made using the immunoSEQ multiplex PCR assay. A mixture of 60 forward primers for TCR Vbeta segments and 13 reverse primers for TCR Jbeta segments was used in the multiplex PCR. The CDR3 region of rearranged TCR beta genes was amplified from genomic DNA by a multiplex PCR assay. The Illumina HiSeq System was used to sequence the amplified TCR beta libraries as 87-base-pair reads. In the source study's methods: Across the 640 or so repertoires, a later analysis counted some 80 million unique TCR beta chains, around 11 million of which were shared by at least two donors. Raw reads were error-corrected and collapsed into unique sequences by a nearest-neighbor algorithm in which closely related sequences were merged to remove PCR and sequencing errors. CDR3 sequences were aligned to IMGT reference sequences to assign V, D and J gene segments. For a sequence to be retained, a match of at least six nucleotides to both a V gene segment and a J gene segment was required. Rearrangements were classified as productive when the CDR3 lacked stop codons and remained in frame with V and J, and all other rearrangements were classified as non-productive. CDR3 was defined by IMGT convention, running from the second conserved V-encoded cysteine to the conserved J-encoded phenylalanine. In an earlier analysis of around 600 of the donors, sequences lacking an unambiguous match to a single V gene segment were excluded. In an earlier analysis of roughly 600 of the donors, a V segment was called functional when productive rearrangements were above 56.7%, and segregating when the standard deviation between donors exceeded 5%. A statistical classification framework was built to diagnose cytomegalovirus status from the catalog of TCR beta chain sequences. V and J gene assignment, in a later analysis, came from comparing TCR nucleotide sequences with IMGT/GENE-DB human TR gene sequences. Using the TCRdist pipeline, a later analysis assigned CDR3 sequences along with most-parsimonious VDJ recombination scenarios. In a later analysis, every TCR beta chain was defined by the combination of its CDR3 amino acid sequence and its V-gene family, and reads without a unique V-gene family were dropped. In a later analysis, 450 to 600 highly shared, low-generation-probability nucleotide sequences were removed to address suspected cross-contamination and a sequencing artifact. A later analysis calculated a clonal expansion index for each public chain from normalized within-repertoire ranks of inferred template counts. In a later analysis, generation probabilities were computed with a VDJ recombination model fitted to out-of-frame rearrangements, and the resulting probabilities were checked against IGoR. A later analysis scored TCR-TCR, TCR-HLA and TCR-CMV co-occurrence with hypergeometric tests, applying a repertoire-size bias correction to TCR pairs. To estimate false discovery rates, a later analysis permuted the HLA or CMV assignments 20 times. In a later analysis, co-occurring TCRs were grouped with DBSCAN, and TCRdist sequence similarity was added when clustering was performed within HLA-allele-positive subsets. For co-occurrence clustering, repertoires with fewer than 30,000 or more than 120,000 public chains were excluded, along with several repertoires with anomalous nucleotide sharing. TCRdb limited this immuneACCESS table to in-frame rearrangements with V and J called. A share of clones is missing; checked studies link under half to unresolved V genes, and the rest is unexplained. From that table come the V and J calls and clone size; the DNA was used to work out D and trimming. The sample data list under 150,000 clones, and roughly 85% of these were observed just once. Roughly 1.4% of the sample is held by the ten biggest clonotypes.

The source of the sample is a study of cytomegalovirus exposure and HLA in healthy donors (TCRdb year 2017). Notes on the research overall: According to an earlier analysis of a few hundred of the donors, 150 million to 200 million T cells yielded 90 million to 130 million unique TCR beta sequences and 276 Gb of sequence data. An early release covering roughly 580 HLA-typed donors comprised roughly 300 gigabases of sequencing data and approximately 85 million unique TCR sequences. Among the roughly 380 genotyped donors, around 79% belonged to the genetic ancestry cluster associated with self-reported Caucasian donors. The aim of the study was to test whether cataloging public T cell receptors could identify signatures of past pathogen exposure. The T cell repertoires of some 700 subjects were profiled by immunosequencing and related to cytomegalovirus serostatus. Besides the first cohort of some 670 subjects, a separate validation cohort made up of roughly 120 different subjects was used. High-throughput TCR immunosequencing, statistical association of individual TCRs with disease status, and machine learning were combined to predict cytomegalovirus infection status. A later analysis re-examined previously published TCR beta repertoires from about 700 donors and added high-resolution HLA genotyping to investigate patterns of TCR occurrence. In the later analysis, no new phenotypic data were used to find candidate immune exposures; instead, reliance was placed on TCR beta sequences and their occurrence across donors. In an earlier analysis of a few hundred of the donors, high-throughput TCR beta sequencing was used to judge whether each TCR beta V gene segment behaved as functional or pseudogenic. Donor age, sex, ethnicity and CMV serostatus were collected together with the repertoire data. In a later genetic analysis, genome-wide SNP genotypes for 398 of the 666 donors were used, and that subset was treated as a discovery cohort. Every discovery cohort repertoire had been produced on one sequencing platform. Both class I and class II loci were covered by HLA typing, at four-digit resolution. The number of donors typed differed by locus, with 629-630 for A, B, C, DRB1 and DQB1, roughly 520 for DQA1, 600 to 610 for DPA1, and around 430 for DPB1. Because of strong linkage in the cohort, a handful of DR-DQ haplotypes were treated as single units for association and clustering. Among several hundred genotyped donors of the cohort, an average of around 250,000 unique TCR beta nucleotide sequences was sequenced per donor, of which about 19% were non-productive. What the research found in general, with its limitations: Linkage disequilibrium might explain the correlated functional status among segregating V segments, but an unknown experimental factor could not be ruled out. In both the original and validation cohorts, the classifier was reported to diagnose cytomegalovirus status with high specificity and sensitivity. Because HLA typing was unavailable for some donors at each locus, only the typed subset was used in association tests. The authors suggested that the approach could potentially be extended to other disease states and immunological phenotypes. Only TCR beta chains were sequenced in this cohort, and the absence of alpha or paired-chain data limited detectable features. Because counts were too low, more than 15 rarely observed V segments, including chromosome 9 orphons, were excluded from the earlier analysis of 587 of the donors. Broadly in line with IMGT annotations, most TCR beta V segments showed up in productive rearrangements about 90% or about 30% of the time in an earlier analysis of 587 of the donors. Strong co-occurrence of HLA alleles, especially DR and DQ, made assigning TCR associations to individual alleles difficult. In a later analysis, several top co-occurrence clusters were reported to appear linked to parvovirus B19, influenza, CMV and Epstein-Barr virus. An association between a missense DCLRE1C variant and V-gene and J-gene trimming of TCR beta chains was found in a later genetic analysis and replicated in an independent cohort. A later analysis found that TCR association rates varied across HLA loci, with DRB1 alleles showing the most associated TCRs and HLA-C alleles the fewest. A further reported finding was that TCR beta sequences accurately predicted the HLA-A and HLA-B alleles for most subjects in the first cohort. The 87-base-pair reads could not distinguish some IMGT-functional V segments, including TRBV6-2 and TRBV6-3, so those segments were excluded. Sequencing depth was assumed to be roughly uniform across donors in the presence/absence analyses, though that assumption may not hold. According to a later analysis, most CMV-associated TCR beta chains appeared to be HLA-restricted, and the HLA associations seemed to be driven largely by CMV exposure. At a false discovery rate of 0.05, a later analysis linked 15,000 to 20,000 TCR beta sequences to specific HLA alleles. Compared with equally common non-associated chains, HLA-associated TCR beta chains in a later analysis were more clonally expanded and had lower generation probabilities. For the cohort, immune exposure information was limited to CMV serostatus. The study gave a list of 150 to 200 TCR beta chains associated with cytomegalovirus. Across donors, most TCR sequences were observed very rarely, whereas some public TCRs were present in many individuals. A later genetic analysis reported fewer N-insertions in productive TCRs among donors in an Asian-associated ancestry cluster than the roughly 650-donor mean. A few of the identified cytomegalovirus-associated TCR beta chains were confirmed in vitro to be specific for cytomegalovirus antigens. The sequencing pipeline was judged likely to have produced a cluster of highly shared sequence variants as a technical artifact.

The CDR3 spans 14 residues, from the cysteine through the phenylalanine. Just the 42-base CDR3 DNA is kept, in frame starting at base 1. The germline V gene supplies CDR1 SNHLY and CDR2 FYNNEI. V trim: 7 bases; J trim: 3 bases; unmatched bases: 8. This TCR came from a man aged 40-49 years in good health and CMV-seronegative. Recombination linked TRBV2 to TRBJ2-7, with 8 central nucleotides matching TRBD1. The source material was PBMCs. The CDR3 amino acid sequence is: CASKTRQGYYEQYF. The nucleotide sequence is given as TGTGCCAGCAAGACCAGACAGGGGTACTACGAGCAGTACTTC.